Included here is one T cell receptor (beta chain) sequence, with context. Authors' analysis steps: How many nucleated cells were present was estimated from reference gene primer amplification. Sequenced by immunoSEQ multiplex PCR; TCRdb stores in-frame clones only, minus some. The V and J calls and clone size are taken from that table; D and trimming were inferred from the DNA. This sample carries 95,000 to 110,000 clones, around 83% of them seen once, and the ten largest clones take 4.3%. The V and J ends lost 5 bases and 4 bases respectively, with 23 bases between them. This CDR3 contains 17 residues. The germline V gene has CDR1 SGHTA and CDR2 FQGNSA. The data were obtained in a study of blood T cell repertoires in COVID-19. About the research overall: Acute-phase and convalescent COVID-19 samples originated in the United States, Italy and Spain. In each case, the material was cDNA or gDNA derived from T cells, B-cell-depleted T cells, or PBMCs.

This TCR derives from a man in his 70s with acute or convalescent COVID-19. The J gene is TRBJ2-5, the V gene TRBV7-2; a weak D match, TRBD1 (5 bases). The specimen was peripheral blood. This CDR3 is CASSRPQESQGRETQYF. CDR3 coding DNA: TGTGCCAGCAGCCGGCCCCAAGAAAGTCAGGGAAGAGAGACCCAGTACTTC.